This paragraph covers one T cell receptor (beta chain) sequence. This sample was taken from a study of blood T cell repertoires in COVID-19. Whole-study context: The United States, Italy and Spain supplied acute and convalescent COVID-19 samples. PBMCs, B-cell-depleted T cells, or T cells provided the cDNA or gDNA that made up the material.

As handled by the study authors: Amplification of reference gene primers was used by the study to estimate nucleated cell counts. Sequenced by immunoSEQ multiplex PCR; TCRdb stores in-frame clones only, minus some. The V and J calls and clone size were taken over from that table, and D and trimming were inferred from the DNA. The profile shows fewer than 200,000 clones, around 90% of them singletons. Germline CDR1 and CDR2: LGHNA and YSLEER. The CDR3 consists of 17 residues. V trimming: 0 bases; J trimming: 2 bases; junction bases outside the gene matches: 4. The sequence was collected from a man aged 50-59 years with acute or convalescent COVID-19. The chain couples TRBV4-3 to TRBJ2-5; 12 bases fit TRBD2. Sequencing used peripheral blood. The DNA of the CDR3 is TGCGCCAGCAGCCAAGAATGGACTAGCGGGATGCAAGAGACCCAGTACTTC. Protein sequence: CASSQEWTSGMQETQYF.